This T cell receptor beta chain was retrieved from a study of molecular identifiers for immune sequencing clone quantification. Study-wide background: The replicates split RNA from approximately 20,000 or 100,000 naive CD8 cells five ways and sequenced four. Study-level findings and limits: Clones of above 20 RNA copies carried over 97% of effector molecules; in naive cells they carried under 1%.

A word on this clonotype: Its antigen is undetermined.

The CDR3 runs to 15 residues. V shed 3 bases and J shed 4 bases, with 13 bases lying between them. It was with previously described methods and listed TCR primers that bulk TCR libraries were made. Via MiXCR, TCRdb re-called the PCR reads, giving one row per CDR3 protein. The sample has about 510,000 distinct CDR3 sequences; about 21% are singletons. CD8+CD4-CCR7+CD45RA+ sorting gave the naive CD8 T cells. Source material: naive CD8+ T cells from blood, with Jurkat cell RNA spiked in. Documented subset: FACS-sorted CD8+CD4-CCR7+CD45RA+ naive T cells. The V gene is TRBV12-3 or TRBV12-4, the J gene TRBJ1-5, with D unresolved. The sequence derives from a human donor in good health. Some libraries in this study had Jurkat cell RNA spiked in. The CDR3 region is CASSFAEKTNQPQHF. The CDR3 nucleotides read TGTGCCAGCAGTTTCGCAGAAAAGACGAATCAGCCCCAGCATTTT.